The 28 T cell receptor beta chains given below trace back to one sample, sequenced in a study of beta chain features in type 1 diabetes. Since all of the isolated RNA was reverse transcribed, expressed TCRB transcripts were what got sequenced. Data came from immunoSEQ multiplex PCR; TCRdb stores just in-frame clones and leaves some out. Of over 150,000 clones listed, less than 10% were seen once; the top ten hold 0.5%. Broader study findings: Type 1 diabetes patients showed a moderate but significant shortening of TCRB CDR3s in all four CD4+ subsets.

Their specific antigens are unknown. The sample consisted of central memory CD4+ T cells from blood. These receptors were collected from a man aged 18 to 29 with type 1 diabetes.

The chain uses TRBV9 and TRBJ2-5; D is ambiguous. Deletions cut 5 bases from V and 4 bases from J, with 15 bases between. The CDR3 has 14 amino acids. Germline-derived CDR1 and CDR2 are SGDLS and YYNGEE. CDR3 nucleotide sequence: TGTGCCAGCAGTAAACCGTCTACTCTAGAGACCCAGTACTTC. This gives the protein CASSKPSTLETQYF.

There are a few counts of this clone. The rearrangement uses TRBV6-1 and TRBJ1-2; D is perhaps TRBD1 (5 bases). The length of the CDR3 is 15 residues. V was cut by 1 base and J by 5 bases, with 14 bases left in between. Germline CDR1 and CDR2: MNHNS and SASEGT. CDR3 in amino acids: CASSEGLSGRYGYTF. The CDR3 DNA follows: TGTGCCAGCAGTGAAGGCTTGTCAGGGCGGTATGGCTACACCTTC.

The V gene is TRBV5-6, the J gene TRBJ2-3; 7 bases match TRBD1. The germline V gene has CDR1 SGHDT and CDR2 YYEEEE. After removal of 4 bases from V and 0 bases from J, the junction contained 11 bases not matched to a gene. The CDR3 sequence is 17 residues long. This chain's CDR3 is CASSAVPVQGSTDTQYF. For the CDR3, the DNA is TGTGCCAGCAGCGCGGTCCCGGTACAGGGGAGCACAGATACGCAGTATTTT.

There are a few counts of this clone. The genes are TRBV11-2 and TRBJ2-1; 12 bases fit TRBD2. CDR1 and CDR2 (germline): SGHAT, FQNNGV. V was clipped by 8 bases and J by 0 bases; unmatched bases: 8. The CDR3 consists of 17 residues. Here the CDR3 DNA reads TGTGCCAGCCTACTAGCGGGGGGTACTAGCTCCTACAATGAGCAGTTCTTC. Residues: CASLLAGGTSSYNEQFF. Supplemented by reference TRBV11-2 and TRBJ2-1, the full variable domain reads EAGVAQSPRYKIIEKRQSVAFWCNPISGHATLYWYQQILGQGPKLLIQFQNNGVVDDSQLPKDRFSAERLKGVDSTLKIQPAKLEDSAVYLCASLLAGGTSSYNEQFFGPGTRLTVL.

The gene calls are TRBV30 and TRBJ1-5; TRBD1 might be the D (5 bases). CDR1 and CDR2 from the germline V gene are GTSNPN and SVGIG (reference sequence). This CDR3 comprises 13 residues. Trimming removed 4 bases from V and 7 bases from J, with 14 bases in between. In DNA, the CDR3 is TGTGCCTGGAATGGACAAAGTGAGCAGCCCCAGCATTTT. The encoded protein is CAWNGQSEQPQHF.

This clone was observed a handful of times. This chain connects TRBV5-5 to TRBJ2-7; possibly TRBD2 for D (5 bases). V shed 1 base and J shed 3 bases, with 14 bases lying between them. The CDR3 is 15 residues long. Per germline, CDR1 SGHKS and CDR2 YYEKEE (reference sequence). CDR3 loop: CASSLLGVSDYEQYF. Here the CDR3 DNA reads TGTGCCAGCAGCTTGCTCGGGGTCTCCGACTACGAGCAGTACTTC. Full variable domain (rest looked up from reference TRBV5-5 and TRBJ2-7): DAGVTQSPTHLIKTRGQQVTLRCSPISGHKSVSWYQQVLGQGPQFIFQYYEKEERGRGNFPDRFSARQFPNYSSELNVNALLLGDSALYLCASSLLGVSDYEQYFGPGTRLTVT.

The V and J genes are TRBV11-3 and TRBJ2-7, with TRBD2 matching 7 bases. Germline trimming cut 5 bases from V and 4 bases from J; bases unmatched to any gene: 5. The CDR3 spans 13 residues. Per germline, CDR1 SGHNT and CDR2 YENEEA. CDR3 nucleotides: TGTGCCAGCAGCCCAGGGAGGGATTACGAGCAGTACTTC. Encoded protein: CASSPGRDYEQYF.

This clone appeared many times. The conserved phenylalanine or tryptophan normally closing the CDR3 is absent here, so this likely arose from a read error. The DNA is omitted, as the CDR3 cannot be located on it reliably, and the CDR3 follows TCRdb's listing. The V call is TRBV28, the J call TRBJ1-2; the table's TRBD1 call for D was not verified on the DNA. Per germline, CDR1 MDHEN and CDR2 SYDVKM. The CDR3 spans 13 residues, counting both ends. CDR3 residues: CASSLATDGTGQI.

This clone was recorded a few times. The V call is TRBV30, the J call TRBJ2-7; maybe TRBD1 (7 bases). This CDR3 spans 17 amino acids. In germline, CDR1 is GTSNPN, CDR2 SVGIG (reference sequence). V lost 3 bases, J lost 2 bases, and 23 bases lay in between. CDR3 protein: CAWRNRGRGGNPYEQYF. The CDR3, as DNA: TGTGCCTGGAGGAACAGGGGAAGGGGCGGGAATCCCTACGAGCAGTACTTC.

This clone turned up a few times. The identical CDR3 is also encoded by other nucleotide sequences in the sample. The chain recombines TRBV18 with TRBJ2-3; no firm D call. Germline CDR1 is KGHSH and CDR2 is LQKENI. The CDR3 consists of 12 residues. V lost 3 bases and J lost 6, with 7 bases in between. This CDR3 reads CASSPSVDTQYF. For the CDR3, the DNA is TGTGCCAGCTCACCCTCGGTGGATACGCAGTATTTT.

The chain carries TRBV29-1 and TRBJ2-1; TRBD2 matches at 10 bases. Looked up from germline, CDR1 is SQVTM and CDR2 is ANQGSEA. The CDR3 has 14 residues. The V segment lost 5 bases and the J segment 10 bases; nucleotides outside the gene matches: 11. DNA for the CDR3: TGCAGCGTTAAGGGTCTAGCGGGAGCAGGCGAGCAGTTCTTC. Residues: CSVKGLAGAGEQFF.

A few counts support this clone. This specimen includes other DNA sequences encoding the same CDR3. The chain uses TRBV7-2 and TRBJ2-3, with TRBD2 matching 7 bases. The CDR3 has 14 residues. Germline CDR1 SGHTA, CDR2 FQGNSA. With V trimmed by 5 bases and J by 6 bases, 8 bases remained unmatched. DNA for the CDR3: TGTGCCAGCAGCCTTAGCGGGTCCAAGGATACGCAGTATTTT. This sequence encodes CASSLSGSKDTQYF.

This clone was counted a few times. The V gene is TRBV6-1, the J gene TRBJ2-1, with 7 nucleotides matching TRBD1. V shed 2 bases, J shed 7 bases, and the junction held 11 bases outside the gene matches. CDR1 is MNHNS, CDR2 SASEGT, per germline. The CDR3 loop spans 16 amino acids. DNA of the CDR3: TGTGCCAGCAGTGAAACTCCCGGACAGGTTAATAATGAGCAGTTCTTC. It codes for CASSETPGQVNNEQFF.

In this sample, this clone turned up many times. The chain links TRBV15 to TRBJ2-2; D not resolved. V was trimmed by 6 bases and J by 6 bases, leaving 14 bases between them. CDR1 and CDR2 (germline): LNHNV, YYDKDF (reference sequence). CDR3 size: 14 residues. CDR3 DNA sequence: TGTGCCACCAGTAAGACTGGATACGCCGGGGAGCTGTTTTTT. It encodes CATSKTGYAGELFF.

This clone was counted only a few times. The chain links TRBV18 to TRBJ1-2; D remains ambiguous. The ends were cut back, 0 bases at V and 4 bases at J, with 15 bases in the middle. The CDR3 has 16 amino acids. Germline CDR1 reads KGHSH; CDR2 reads LQKENI. This CDR3 is CASSPPGISIGYGYTF. Here the CDR3 DNA reads TGTGCCAGCTCACCACCCGGGATCTCTATAGGCTATGGCTACACCTTC.

This clone has only a few counts. V and J are TRBV7-2 and TRBJ1-4; TRBD1 matches 11 bases. From germline, CDR1 is SGHTA and CDR2 FQGNSA. With 3 bases clipped from V and 7 bases from J, the junction kept 7 bases outside the gene matches. The CDR3 length is 16 residues. For the CDR3, the DNA is TGTGCCAGCAGCTTGCTGGGACAGGGGGGATTTGAAAAACTGTTTTTT. Translation gives CASSLLGQGGFEKLFF.

The chain employs TRBV7-2 and TRBJ2-2; D unclear. Germline V gives CDR1 SGHTA, CDR2 FQGNSA. The CDR3 extends over 13 amino acids. V lost 5 bases and J lost 5, with 9 bases in between. The CDR3 reads CASSPSRTGELFF. The CDR3 region has the DNA TGTGCCAGCAGCCCTAGTAGGACCGGGGAGCTGTTTTTT.

The J gene is TRBJ2-7, the V gene TRBV15; 10 bases line up with TRBD2. CDR1 is LNHNV, CDR2 YYDKDF, per germline (reference sequence). Trimming took 1 base from V and 7 from J; bases not matched to a gene: 10. This CDR3 is built from 16 residues. CDR3 in amino acids: CATSRGQASGRSEQYF. The CDR3 DNA follows: TGTGCCACCAGCAGAGGCCAGGCTAGCGGGAGATCAGAGCAGTACTTC.

This clone was detected a few times. V usage is TRBV7-8 and J usage is TRBJ2-5, with TRBD2 identical over 10 bases. The CDR3 runs to 17 residues. J lost 5 bases, V lost 1 base, and 10 bases had no gene match. Germline CDR1 and CDR2: SGHVS and FQNEAQ. CDR3 bases: TGTGCCAGCAGCTTAGTTGGAGTAGCGGGGGGCGGGGAGACCCAGTACTTC. Protein product: CASSLVGVAGGGETQYF.

The gene calls are TRBV7-2 and TRBJ1-1; D is possibly TRBD1 (5 bases). This CDR3 comprises 13 residues. Germline V gene sequence: CDR1 SGHTA, CDR2 FQGNSA. V dropped 5 bases and J dropped 1 base, with 8 bases sitting between them. CDR3 sequence reads: CASSPGGNTEAFF. In nucleotides, the CDR3 is TGTGCCAGCAGCCCCGGGGGGAACACTGAAGCTTTCTTT.

The sample holds many counts of this clone. The V gene is TRBV9, the J gene TRBJ2-1; 7 bases fit TRBD1. The CDR3 totals 15 residues. Germline V gene sequence: CDR1 SGDLS, CDR2 YYNGEE. J gave up 0 bases and V 3 bases, and 3 bases lay outside the gene matches. The CDR3 loop reads CASSAGTASYNEQFF. DNA for the CDR3: TGTGCCAGCAGCGCCGGGACAGCCTCCTACAATGAGCAGTTCTTC.

In this sample, this clone turned up a few times. The V call is TRBV9, the J call TRBJ2-3; 9 positions match TRBD2. This CDR3 has 17 amino acids. The V and J ends lost 4 bases and 5 bases, in that order; junction bases with no gene match: 14. The V gene's germline CDR1 is SGDLS and CDR2 YYNGEE. The DNA for the CDR3 is TGTGCCAGCAGCCCCACATCCGGGACTAGCATATTAGATACGCAGTATTTT. It codes for CASSPTSGTSILDTQYF.

In this sample, this clone turned up many times. J is TRBJ2-7 and V is TRBV21-1; TRBD2 is taken as the D call from the table, unchecked against the DNA. TRBV21-1 is a known pseudogene. The length of the CDR3 is 13 residues. The CDR3: CASRLESLEEQYF. DNA of the CDR3: TGCGCCTCCAGACTAGAAAGCTTGGAAGAGCAGTACTTC.

In its sample, this clone was seen a few times. At one of its ends the junction is not consistent with the germline gene, which may arise from a read error. The V gene is TRBV2, the J gene TRBJ1-1, with D perhaps matching TRBD1 (6 bases). The CDR3 loop spans 8 amino acids. CDR1 is SNHLY and CDR2 is FYNNEI in the germline V gene. The CDR3 DNA follows: TGTGCCCGAGACTCAGGGGCATTT. It translates to CARDSGAF.

This clone showed up just a few times. The chain joins TRBV18 to TRBJ2-3; D might be TRBD1 (5 bases). The CDR3 consists of 18 residues. The germline V gene has CDR1 KGHSH and CDR2 LQKENI. The V and J ends lost 3 bases and 1 base respectively, with 20 bases between them. CDR3 bases: TGTGCCAGCTCACCGAAGTCGACAGTCTCTCTCGGCACAGATACGCAGTATTTT. Residues: CASSPKSTVSLGTDTQYF.

V is TRBV5-6 and J is TRBJ1-2, with D unclear. Germline CDR1 and CDR2: SGHDT and YYEEEE. The CDR3 contains 13 residues. Trimming pared 3 bases from V and 4 bases from J, leaving 10 bases between. The CDR3 nucleotides are TGTGCCAGCAGCTGGGAGGATGCCTATGGCTACACCTTC. Encoded protein: CASSWEDAYGYTF.

The chain has TRBV19 and TRBJ2-1; D is perhaps TRBD2 (5 bases). The CDR3 spans 17 residues. Looked up from germline, CDR1 is LNHDA and CDR2 is SQIVND (reference sequence). Trimming removed 5 bases from V and 0 bases from J, with 17 bases in between. As DNA, the CDR3 is TGTGCCAGTAGTTCTAGGTCCGGGGATAGCTCCTACAATGAGCAGTTCTTC. This sequence encodes CASSSRSGDSSYNEQFF.

The rearrangement uses TRBV7-2 and TRBJ2-3; D gene ambiguous. The CDR3 is 16 residues long. V was shortened by 4 bases and J by 3 bases, with 17 bases between the two germline ends. Germline values: CDR1 SGHTA, CDR2 FQGNSA. DNA for the CDR3: TGTGCCAGCAGCTCCGTGGCAGGTGCCCGAACAGATACGCAGTATTTT. It is translated as CASSSVAGARTDTQYF. Variable domain in full (rest from reference TRBV7-2 and TRBJ2-3): GAGVSQSPSNKVTEKGKDVELRCDPISGHTALYWYRQSLGQGLEFLIYFQGNSAPDKSGLPSDRFSAERTGGSVSTLTIQRTQQEDSAVYLCASSSVAGARTDTQYFGPGTRLTVL.